These 12 T cell receptor beta chains came from one sample sequenced in a study of blood T cell repertoires in COVID-19. TCRdb's copy holds only in-frame clones and misses some; the assay was immunoSEQ multiplex PCR. Of 250,000 to 300,000 clones listed, approximately 91% are singletons. Sequencing was carried out using PBMCs or T cells enriched from blood (not recorded which). These receptors were collected from a woman aged 40 to 50 who had recovered from COVID-19.

V and J are TRBV5-1 and TRBJ2-1; 8 bases map to TRBD2. The CDR3 totals 17 residues. In germline, CDR1 is SGHRS, CDR2 YFSETQ. J lost 7 bases, V lost 4 bases, and 16 bases had no gene match. The CDR3, as DNA: TGCGCCAGCAGCCCGCCGGGCGGGGGGCGACCTGGTAATGAGCAGTTCTTC. Translation: CASSPPGGGRPGNEQFF.

The chain links TRBV5-1 to TRBJ1-1; D unresolved. The CDR3 has 15 amino acids. The V gene lost 0 bases and the J gene lost 1 base, with 10 bases spanning the gap. The germline CDR1 and CDR2 sequences are SGHRS and YFSETQ. CDR3 DNA: TGCGCCAGCAGCTTGGGAGTGCTAAAGAACACTGAAGCTTTCTTT. Translated: CASSLGVLKNTEAFF. The variable domain in full, completed from reference TRBV5-1 and TRBJ1-1, reads KAGVTQTPRYLIKTRGQQVTLSCSPISGHRSVSWYQQTPGQGLQFLFEYFSETQRNKGNFPGRFSGRQFSNSRSEMNVSTLELGDSALYLCASSLGVLKNTEAFFGQGTRLTVV.

The genes are TRBV3-1 (or the pseudogene TRBV3-2) and TRBJ1-1, with D tentatively TRBD1 (5 bases). The V end was cut by 4 bases, the J end by 10 bases, with 16 bases between. The CDR3 sequence is 13 residues long. CDR1 is LGHDT and CDR2 is YNNKEL in the germline V gene (reference sequence). The CDR3 DNA reads TGTGCCAGCAGCCCAGGACAACCCGGCCGAGCTTTCTTT. It encodes CASSPGQPGRAFF.

This clone turned up a few times. The V gene is TRBV5-6, the J gene TRBJ1-1; the D is unclear. The CDR3 sequence is 14 residues long. Germline loops: CDR1 SGHDT, CDR2 YYEEEE. V was trimmed by 2 bases and J by 0 bases, leaving 8 bases between them. This CDR3 reads CASSLGSLNTEAFF. The DNA of the CDR3 is TGTGCCAGCAGCTTAGGTAGCTTGAACACTGAAGCTTTCTTT.

The chain carries TRBV7-3 and TRBJ1-2; D is perhaps TRBD1 (5 bases). Germline V CDR1 and CDR2: SGHTA, FQGTGA. V was shortened by 5 bases and J by 5 bases, with 21 bases between the two germline ends. The CDR3 covers 16 residues. This chain's CDR3 is CASSPPGVGPWYGYTF. CDR3 DNA: TGTGCCAGCAGCCCACCGGGGGTCGGCCCTTGGTATGGCTACACCTTC.

The V gene is TRBV10-3, the J gene TRBJ1-5; D is undetermined. In germline, CDR1 is ENHRY, CDR2 SYGVKD. Trimming pared 0 bases from V and 6 bases from J, leaving 6 bases between. The CDR3 is made up of 13 amino acids. This CDR3 reads CAISESGRQPQHF. For the CDR3, the DNA is TGTGCCATCAGTGAGTCTGGCCGTCAGCCCCAGCATTTT.

This chain joins TRBV2 and TRBJ1-5; 9 positions match TRBD1. The CDR3 length is 14 residues. Germline-derived CDR1 and CDR2 are SNHLY and FYNNEI. The V and J ends lost 6 bases and 4 bases, in that order; junction bases with no gene match: 4. The CDR3 DNA reads as TGTGCCAGCAGCGGCGACAGGGGGAATCAGCCCCAGCATTTT. It codes for CASSGDRGNQPQHF.

Details on this clone: The same CDR3 arises from other DNA sequences in this sample as well. J is TRBJ1-2 and V is TRBV9, with D perhaps matching TRBD1 (6 bases). V was clipped by 0 bases and J by 8 bases, with 11 bases between them. CDR3 size: 13 residues. CDR1 SGDLS and CDR2 YYNGEE come from the germline V gene. CDR3 sequence: CASSVGGGYGYTF. CDR3 coding DNA: TGTGCCAGCAGCGTAGGGGGGGGCTACGGCTACACCTTC.

The V gene is TRBV2, the J gene TRBJ1-1; weak D call: TRBD1 (6 bases). The germline V gene has CDR1 SNHLY and CDR2 FYNNEI. Trimming left V 6 bases short and J 4 bases short, with 15 bases between. The CDR3 has 14 residues. CDR3 loop: CASSREGEGTEAFF. CDR3 bases: TGTGCCAGCAGCCGAGAGGGGGAGGGCACTGAAGCTTTCTTT.

This chain connects TRBV15 to TRBJ2-1; the match to TRBD1 covers 7 bases. The CDR3 is 20 amino acids. The V gene's germline CDR1 is LNHNV and CDR2 YYDKDF (reference sequence). The junction had 20 bases not matched to a gene; V was cut back by 3 bases and J by 3 bases. The CDR3 nucleotides are TGTGCCACCAGCAGGGGGGTCAAAACAGGGGCCAGACAATACTACAATGAGCAGTTCTTC. It encodes CATSRGVKTGARQYYNEQFF.

The chain has TRBV3-1 (or the pseudogene TRBV3-2) and TRBJ1-2, with 8 positions matching TRBD1. Trimming removed 5 bases from V and 1 base from J; junction bases left unmatched: 6. This CDR3 has 15 amino acids. Germline assignment: CDR1 LGHDT and CDR2 YNNKEL (reference sequence). The CDR3 DNA reads as TGTGCCAGCAGCTATATGGACAGGGATAACTATGGCTACACCTTC. It encodes CASSYMDRDNYGYTF.

As regards this clone: Other DNA sequences in this sample translate to the same CDR3. The chain couples TRBV5-4 to TRBJ2-5, with 11 bases identical to TRBD2. Germline CDR1 SGHNT, CDR2 YYREEE (reference sequence). The CDR3 extends over 15 amino acids. Trimming cost V 0 bases and J 2 bases; bases outside gene matches: 0. CDR3 bases: TGTGCCAGCAGCTTGGGACTAGCGGGACAAGAGACCCAGTACTTC. Translated, it gives CASSLGLAGQETQYF.